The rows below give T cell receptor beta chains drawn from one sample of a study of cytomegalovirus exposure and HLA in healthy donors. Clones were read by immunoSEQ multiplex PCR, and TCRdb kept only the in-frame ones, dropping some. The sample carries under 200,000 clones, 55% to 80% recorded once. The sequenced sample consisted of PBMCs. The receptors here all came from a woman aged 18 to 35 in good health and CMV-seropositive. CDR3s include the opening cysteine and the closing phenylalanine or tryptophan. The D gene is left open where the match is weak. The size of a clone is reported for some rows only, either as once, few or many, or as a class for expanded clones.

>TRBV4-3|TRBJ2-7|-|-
TGCGCCAGCAGCCAAGTCGCTAGCGTCTACGAGCAGTACTTC
CASSQVASVYEQYF
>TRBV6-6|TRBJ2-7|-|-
TGTGCCAGCAGCTCCTTGGCGGGGCCCTACGAGCAGTACTTC
CASSSLAGPYEQYF
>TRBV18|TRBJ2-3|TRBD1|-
TGTGCCAGCTCACCAATGGACAGGCGGGTAACAGATACGCAGTATTTT
CASSPMDRRVTDTQYF
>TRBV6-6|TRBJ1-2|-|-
TGTGCCAGCAGGCAACCCGGGGGGGGAGAACATGGCTACACCTTC
CASRQPGGGEHGYTF
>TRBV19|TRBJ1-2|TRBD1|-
TGTGCCAGTAGTAGTTACAGGGGGGACTATGGCTACACCTTC
CASSSYRGDYGYTF
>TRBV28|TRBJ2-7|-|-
TGTGCCAGCAGTTTCCATGGCTTACCAGGGCAGTACTTC
CASSFHGLPGQYF
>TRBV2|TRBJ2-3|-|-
TGTGCCAGCAGTGGGGCAGGGGTGAGCACAGATACGCAGTATTTT
CASSGAGVSTDTQYF
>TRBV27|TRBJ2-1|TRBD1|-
TGTGCCAGCAGCCCACAGGGGTACTACAATGAGCAGTTCTTC
CASSPQGYYNEQFF
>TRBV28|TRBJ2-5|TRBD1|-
TGTGCCAGCAGTTTAGAACAGGGGGTTGAGACCCAGTACTTC
CASSLEQGVETQYF
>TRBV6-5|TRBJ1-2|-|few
TGTGCCAGCAGTTACACCGATGACAGCTATGGCTACACCTTC
CASSYTDDSYGYTF
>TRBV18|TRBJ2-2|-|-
TGTGCCAGCTCACCATTTCAGGGGGAGCTGTTTTTT
CASSPFQGELFF
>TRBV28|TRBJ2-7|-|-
TGTGCCAGCAGTTTCCTTAACAGGGATCCCTCTAGCGAGCAGTACTTC
CASSFLNRDPSSEQYF
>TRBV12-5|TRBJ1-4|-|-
TGTGCTAGTGGCCGGACAGACATTAATGAAAAACTGTTTTTT
CASGRTDINEKLFF
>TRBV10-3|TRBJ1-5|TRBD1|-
TGTGCCATCAGGGACAGGGGGAGCAATCAGCCCCAGCATTTT
CAIRDRGSNQPQHF
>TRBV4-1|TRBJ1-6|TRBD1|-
TGCGCCAGCAGCTACTCCGGGACAGAGAAATATAATTCACCCCTCCACTTT
CASSYSGTEKYNSPLHF
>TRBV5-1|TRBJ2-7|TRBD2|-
TGCGCCAGCCGATATGGGGGGGACGAGCAGTACTTC
CASRYGGDEQYF
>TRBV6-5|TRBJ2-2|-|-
TGTGCCAGCAGTTACTCTAAACAGAACACCGGGGAGCTGTTTTTT
CASSYSKQNTGELFF
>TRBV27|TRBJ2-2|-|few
TGTGCCAGCACTCCCACCGGGGAGCTGTTTTTT
CASTPTGELFF
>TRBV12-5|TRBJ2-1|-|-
TGTGCTAGTGGCCTCGGGGTTAACAATGAGCAGTTCTTC
CASGLGVNNEQFF
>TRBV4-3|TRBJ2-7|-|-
TGCGCCAGCAGCCAAGTAGCCCTTGAGACAGCTACCTACGAGCAGTACTTC
CASSQVALETATYEQYF
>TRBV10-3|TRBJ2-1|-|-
TGTGCCATCAGTGAGCGCGGGACCTACAATGAGCAGTTCTTC
CAISERGTYNEQFF
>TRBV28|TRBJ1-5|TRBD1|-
TGTGCCAGCGAGGGACAGGATCACCCCCAGCCCCAGCATTTT
CASEGQDHPQPQHF
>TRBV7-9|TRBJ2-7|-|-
TGTGCCAGCAGCTTAAATTGGGTCGGGGGACCGATGTCCTACGAGCAGTACTTC
CASSLNWVGGPMSYEQYF
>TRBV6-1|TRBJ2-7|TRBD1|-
TGTGCCAGCAACCACCGGGACAGGGACGAGCAGTACTTC
CASNHRDRDEQYF
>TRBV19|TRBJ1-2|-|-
TGTGCCAGTAGTAGCGGGTCGGGTTCTAGGCGTGGCTACACCTTC
CASSSGSGSRRGYTF
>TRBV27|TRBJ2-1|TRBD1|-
TGTGCCAGCAGTTCCGCGTCGGGACAGGGGTACAATGAGCAGTTCTTC
CASSSASGQGYNEQFF
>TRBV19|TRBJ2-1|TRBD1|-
TGTGCCAGTAGTATTTCAGGGGGCAGGGATGAGCAGTTCTTC
CASSISGGRDEQFF
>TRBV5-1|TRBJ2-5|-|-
TGCGCCAGCAGCTCACTAGGGGGGGCCGGGGGAGAGACCCAGTACTTC
CASSSLGGAGGETQYF
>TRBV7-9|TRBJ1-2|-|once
TGTGCCAGCAGCTTAGCGTCGGGAGCTTATGGCTACACCTTC
CASSLASGAYGYTF
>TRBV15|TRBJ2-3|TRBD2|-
TGTGCCACCAGCGGGATAGCGGGAGGGCCCCGGGATACGCAGTATTTT
CATSGIAGGPRDTQYF
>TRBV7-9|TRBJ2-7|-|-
TGTGCCAGCAGCTTAGATCCGATCTACGAGCAGTACTTC
CASSLDPIYEQYF
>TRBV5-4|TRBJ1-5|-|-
TGTGCCAGCAGCTTGGGGGGCTGGCTTGGCAATCAGCCCCAGCATTTT
CASSLGGWLGNQPQHF
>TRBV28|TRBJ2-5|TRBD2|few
TGTGCCAGCAGTGCCAGCGGGGGCGCCTCCCAAGAGACCCAGTACTTC
CASSASGGASQETQYF
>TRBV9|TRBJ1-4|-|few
TGTGCCAGCAGCGTGGGCAGGGATGGTAATGAAAAACTGTTTTTT
CASSVGRDGNEKLFF
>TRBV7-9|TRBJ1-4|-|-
TGTGCCAGCAGCGGACATCTCAGTGGAGCAACTAATGAAAAACTGTTTTTT
CASSGHLSGATNEKLFF
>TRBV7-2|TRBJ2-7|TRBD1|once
TGTGCCAGCAGCTCACAGGGGGGAGGCCCCTACGAGCAGTACTTC
CASSSQGGGPYEQYF
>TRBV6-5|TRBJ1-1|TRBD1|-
TGTGCCAGCAGCTACACGACAGGGATTATAGAAGCTTTCTTT
CASSYTTGIIEAFF
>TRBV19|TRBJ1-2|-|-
TGTGCCAGTAGTATCGCCCAGGCGAACTATGGCTACACCTTC
CASSIAQANYGYTF
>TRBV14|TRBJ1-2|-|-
TGTGCCAGCAGCCAACTTTTTCTATTGCGTGGCTACACCTTC
CASSQLFLLRGYTF
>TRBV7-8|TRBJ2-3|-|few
TGTGCCAGCAGCTCACAGGGCGGCGGCACAGATACGCAGTATTTT
CASSSQGGGTDTQYF
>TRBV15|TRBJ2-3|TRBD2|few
TGTGCCACCAGCAGAGTTCCTAGCGGGAGTGGAGATACGCAGTATTTT
CATSRVPSGSGDTQYF
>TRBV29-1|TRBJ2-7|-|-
TGCAGCGTTGGAGATAACTACGAGCAGTACTTC
CSVGDNYEQYF
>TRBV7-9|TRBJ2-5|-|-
TGTGCCAGCAGCTTACTACGTGCGGATGGGGGGAACCAAGAGACCCAGTACTTC
CASSLLRADGGNQETQYF
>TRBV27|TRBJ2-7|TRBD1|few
TGTGCCAGCAGTTCGCCGGGACAGGTACATTACGAGCAGTACTTC
CASSSPGQVHYEQYF
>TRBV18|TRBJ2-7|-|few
TGTGCCAGCACCGATACGGGGTCAGGCTACGAGCAGTACTTC
CASTDTGSGYEQYF
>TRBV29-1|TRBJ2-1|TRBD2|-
TGCAGCGTTGAGGGCCCCGGACTAGACCAGAGGCAGTTCTTC
CSVEGPGLDQRQFF
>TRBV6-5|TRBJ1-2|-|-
TGTGCCAGCGGATGGGAGGCTGGGATTGGGTTTGGCTACACCTTC
CASGWEAGIGFGYTF